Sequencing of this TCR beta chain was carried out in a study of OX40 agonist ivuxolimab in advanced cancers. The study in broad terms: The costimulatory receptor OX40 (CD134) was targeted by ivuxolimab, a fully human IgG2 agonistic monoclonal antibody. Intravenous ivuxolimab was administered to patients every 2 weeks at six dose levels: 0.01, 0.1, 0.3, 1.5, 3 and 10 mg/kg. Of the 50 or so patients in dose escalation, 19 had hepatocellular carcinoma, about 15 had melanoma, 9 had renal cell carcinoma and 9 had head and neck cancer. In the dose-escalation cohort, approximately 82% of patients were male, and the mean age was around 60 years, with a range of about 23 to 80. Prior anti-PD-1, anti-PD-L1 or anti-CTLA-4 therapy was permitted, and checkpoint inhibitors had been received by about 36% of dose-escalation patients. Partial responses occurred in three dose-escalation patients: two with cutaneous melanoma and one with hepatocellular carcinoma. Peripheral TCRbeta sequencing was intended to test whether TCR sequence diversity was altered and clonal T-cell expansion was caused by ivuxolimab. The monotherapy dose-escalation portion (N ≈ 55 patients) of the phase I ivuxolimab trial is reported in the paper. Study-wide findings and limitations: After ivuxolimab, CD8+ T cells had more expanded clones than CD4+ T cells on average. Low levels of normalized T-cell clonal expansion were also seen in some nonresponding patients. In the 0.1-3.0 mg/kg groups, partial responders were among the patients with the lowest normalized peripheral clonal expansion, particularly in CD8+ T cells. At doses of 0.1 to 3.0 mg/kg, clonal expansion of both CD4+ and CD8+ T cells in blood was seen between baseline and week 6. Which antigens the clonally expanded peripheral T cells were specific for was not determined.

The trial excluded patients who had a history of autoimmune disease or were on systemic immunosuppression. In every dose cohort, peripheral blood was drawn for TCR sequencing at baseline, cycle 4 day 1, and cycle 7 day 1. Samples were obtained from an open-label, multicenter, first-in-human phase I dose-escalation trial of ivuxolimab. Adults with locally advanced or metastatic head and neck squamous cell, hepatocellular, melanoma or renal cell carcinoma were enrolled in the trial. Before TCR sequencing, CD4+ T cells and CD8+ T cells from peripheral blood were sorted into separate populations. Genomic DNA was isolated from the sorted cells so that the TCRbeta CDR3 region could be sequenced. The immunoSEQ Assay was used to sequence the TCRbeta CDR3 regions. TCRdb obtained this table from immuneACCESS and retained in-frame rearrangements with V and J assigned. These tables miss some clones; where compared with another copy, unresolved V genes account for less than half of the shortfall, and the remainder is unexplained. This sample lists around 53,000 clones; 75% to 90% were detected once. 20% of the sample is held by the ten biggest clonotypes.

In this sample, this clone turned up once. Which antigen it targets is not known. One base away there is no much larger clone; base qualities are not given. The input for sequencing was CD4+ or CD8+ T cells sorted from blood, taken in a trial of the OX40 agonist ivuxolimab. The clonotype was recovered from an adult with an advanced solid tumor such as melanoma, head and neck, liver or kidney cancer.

CDR3 loop: CASQDRSGETQYF. The sequenced DNA is TGTGCCAGCCAAGACAGGTCGGGAGAGACCCAGTACTTC. The rearrangement joined TRBV2 to TRBJ2-5, and TRBD1 may be the D gene, going by 6 matching bases. Measured from the cysteine to the phenylalanine, the CDR3 is 13 residues long. The DNA shown is the 39-base CDR3, in frame from base 1. Taken from the germline V gene, the CDR1 and CDR2 loops are SNHLY and FYNNEI. V and J are truncated by 8 bases and 4 bases respectively, leaving an intervening sequence of 14 bases.